The present TCR beta chain was sequenced within a study of control samples from healthy donors and cancer patients. Sequencing was performed with immunoSEQ multiplex PCR; in TCRdb, only in-frame clones are kept and a portion is missing. The sample holds about 140,000 clones, approximately 91% seen once. The CDR3 is made up of 17 amino acids. V lost 6 bases and J 4 bases, leaving 24 bases between the germline ends. Per germline, CDR1 MNHEY and CDR2 SMNVEV (reference sequence). V usage is TRBV27 and J usage is TRBJ1-1; a possible D gene is TRBD1 (6 bases). Sequenced material: blood. The TCR comes from a woman aged 25-40 years in good health. The CDR3 spells CASSAMGAGVYVTEAFF. Written as DNA, the CDR3 is TGTGCCAGCAGCGCTATGGGAGCAGGGGTCTATGTCACTGAAGCTTTCTTT.